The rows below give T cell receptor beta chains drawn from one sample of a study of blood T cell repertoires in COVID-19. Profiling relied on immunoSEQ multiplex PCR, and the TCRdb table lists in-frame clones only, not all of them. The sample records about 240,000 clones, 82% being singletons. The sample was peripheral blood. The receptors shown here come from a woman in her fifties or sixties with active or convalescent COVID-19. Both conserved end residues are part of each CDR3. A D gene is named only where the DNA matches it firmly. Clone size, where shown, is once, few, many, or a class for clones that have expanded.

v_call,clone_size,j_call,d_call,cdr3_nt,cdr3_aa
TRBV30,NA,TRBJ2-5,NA,TGTGCCTGGAGTCCGGGGGAGACCCAGTACTTC,CAWSPGETQYF
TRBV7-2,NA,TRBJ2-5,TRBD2,TGTGCCAGCAGCTTAAGGGGAGGGTCCGGGGGGTTGGAGGAGACCCAGTACTTC,CASSLRGGSGGLEETQYF
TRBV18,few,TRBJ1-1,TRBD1,TGTGCCAGCGGAGGGGGACAGGACCTGAACACTGAAGCTTTCTTT,CASGGGQDLNTEAFF
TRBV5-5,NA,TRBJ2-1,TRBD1,TGTGCCAGCAGCTTGCGGACAGGGGGCTACAATGAGCAGTTCTTC,CASSLRTGGYNEQFF
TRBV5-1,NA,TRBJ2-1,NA,TGCGCCAGCAGCTTGGACAAAGCCAGGGATGAGCAGTTCTTC,CASSLDKARDEQFF
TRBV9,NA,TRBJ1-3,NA,TGTGCCAGCAGACCCGGCTCTGGAAACACCATATATTTT,CASRPGSGNTIYF
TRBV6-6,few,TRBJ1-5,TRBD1,TGTGCCAGCAGTTACCCTACAGGGGGGGATCAGCCCCAGCATTTT,CASSYPTGGDQPQHF
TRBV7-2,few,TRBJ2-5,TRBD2,TGTGCCAGCAGCTTAGAGGGAAGACTAGCGGGGGTCGAGACCCAGTACTTC,CASSLEGRLAGVETQYF
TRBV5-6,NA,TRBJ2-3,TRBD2,TGTGCCAGCAGCAAACCGGGACTAGCGGATACAGATACGCAGTATTTT,CASSKPGLADTDTQYF
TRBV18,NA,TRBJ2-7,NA,TGTGCCAGCTCGCAGCAGGACACCTACGAGCAGTACTTC,CASSQQDTYEQYF
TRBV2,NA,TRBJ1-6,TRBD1,TGTGCCAGCAGTGAGCCAGGGGGCTTCTCACCCCTCCACTTT,CASSEPGGFSPLHF
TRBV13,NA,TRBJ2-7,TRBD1,TGTGCCAGCAGCCCCGGGACAGGGCCCTACGAGCAGTACTTC,CASSPGTGPYEQYF
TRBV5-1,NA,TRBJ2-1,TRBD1,TGCGCCAGCAGCACTCTGGGACAGGGGATGGTCGCTGAGCAGTTCTTC,CASSTLGQGMVAEQFF
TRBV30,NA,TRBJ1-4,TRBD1,TGTGCCTGGAGTGGGGGACAGGTTAATGAAAAACTGTTTTTT,CAWSGGQVNEKLFF
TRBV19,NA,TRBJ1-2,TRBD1,TGTGCCAGTAGTATAATGGAGGGGGCTCATGGCTACACCTTC,CASSIMEGAHGYTF
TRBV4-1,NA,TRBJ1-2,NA,TGCGCCAGCAGCCAAGGGCTCAGAAGGGGCCCTAACTATGGCTACACCTTC,CASSQGLRRGPNYGYTF
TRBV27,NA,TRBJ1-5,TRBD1,TGTGCCAGCAGTCCCAGGGGGGCCAATCAGCCCCAGCATTTT,CASSPRGANQPQHF
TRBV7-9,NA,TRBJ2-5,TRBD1,TGTGCCAGCAGCTACACCGCGGGACAGGGGAAAGAGACCCAGTACTTC,CASSYTAGQGKETQYF
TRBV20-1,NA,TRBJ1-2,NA,TGCAGTGCTAGTAGGGGGACCGGGAATGGCTACACCTTC,CSASRGTGNGYTF
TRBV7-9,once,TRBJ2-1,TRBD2,TGTGCCAGCAGCCCAGGGACTAGCGGGGCTAAATACAATGAGCAGTTCTTC,CASSPGTSGAKYNEQFF
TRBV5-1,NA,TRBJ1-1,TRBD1,TGCGCCAGCAGCGGAACAGGGGAGGTCACTGAAGCTTTCTTT,CASSGTGEVTEAFF
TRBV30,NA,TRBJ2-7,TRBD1,TGTGCCTGGAGTGGGGCTTGGGTCGTGGACAGGGGCCACGAGCAGTACTTC,CAWSGAWVVDRGHEQYF
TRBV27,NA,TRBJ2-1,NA,TGTGCCAGCAGGGGGGCAGGGGCCTACAATGAGCAGTTCTTC,CASRGAGAYNEQFF
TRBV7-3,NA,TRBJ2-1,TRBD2,TGTGCCAGCAGCTCGAGCGGGGGGTACCACCTCCCCCAGTTCTTC,CASSSSGGYHLPQFF
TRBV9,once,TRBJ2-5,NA,TGTGCCAGCAGCTCGCAGACAGCCGGACGATTGGAGACCCAGTACTTC,CASSSQTAGRLETQYF
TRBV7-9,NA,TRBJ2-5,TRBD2,TGTGCCAGTAAGTTGGCGGGGGGCCAAGAGACCCAGTACTTC,CASKLAGGQETQYF
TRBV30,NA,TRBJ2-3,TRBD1,TGTGCCTGGAAATCACAGGGGACAGATACGCAGTATTTT,CAWKSQGTDTQYF
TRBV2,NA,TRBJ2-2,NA,TGTGCCAGCAGAACAGCCACCGGGGAGCTGTTTTTT,CASRTATGELFF
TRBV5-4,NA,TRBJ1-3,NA,TGTGCCAGCAGCTTGAAGGGGGTCTCTGGAAACACCATATATTTT,CASSLKGVSGNTIYF
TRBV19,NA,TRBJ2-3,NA,TGTGCCAGTAGTATAGCGGGGGACCCAGATACGCAGTATTTT,CASSIAGDPDTQYF
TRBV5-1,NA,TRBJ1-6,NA,TGCGCCAGCAGGCTGGACAGCCCAAATTCACCCCTCCACTTT,CASRLDSPNSPLHF
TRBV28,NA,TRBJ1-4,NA,TGTGCCAGCACTTCGGCGGGGGCCCCTAATGAAAAACTGTTTTTT,CASTSAGAPNEKLFF
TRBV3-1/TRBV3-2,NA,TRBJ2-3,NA,TGTGCCAGCAGCCAAGTTTACACGGGGGTCTCTAGCACAGATACGCAGTATTTT,CASSQVYTGVSSTDTQYF
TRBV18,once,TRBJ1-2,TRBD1,TGTGCCAGCTCACCCAGAAGGGACAGGGCGGATGGCTACACCTTC,CASSPRRDRADGYTF
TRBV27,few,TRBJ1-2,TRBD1,TGTGCCAGCAGACCTTTTATTACAGGGGTCCTCTATGGCTACACCTTC,CASRPFITGVLYGYTF
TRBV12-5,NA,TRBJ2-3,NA,TGTGCTAGTGGGACAACAGGGTCCTCGCGCACAGATACGCAGTATTTT,CASGTTGSSRTDTQYF
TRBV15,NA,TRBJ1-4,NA,TGTGCCACCAGCCCTCTCGAGGGATATCAGAAGGAAAAACTGTTTTTT,CATSPLEGYQKEKLFF
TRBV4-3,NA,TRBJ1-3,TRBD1,TGCGCCAGCAGTCGACAGGGCTCTGGAAACACCATATATTTT,CASSRQGSGNTIYF
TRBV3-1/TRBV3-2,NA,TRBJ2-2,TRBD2,TGTGCCAGCAGCCGACTAGCGGGGAGCGGGGAGCTGTTTTTT,CASSRLAGSGELFF
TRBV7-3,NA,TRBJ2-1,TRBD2,TGTGCCAGCAGCTCCGCTGGCGGGGGGGCCAATGAGCAGTTCTTC,CASSSAGGGANEQFF
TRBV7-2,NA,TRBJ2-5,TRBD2,TGTGCCAGCAGCTTAGTCCCGGGACTAGCGGGGGGGCGGGAGACCCAGTACTTC,CASSLVPGLAGGRETQYF
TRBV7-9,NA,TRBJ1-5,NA,TGTGCCAGCAGCTTAACGTCAGGGAATCAGCCCCAGCATTTT,CASSLTSGNQPQHF
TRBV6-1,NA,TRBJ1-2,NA,TGTGCCAGCAGGGGGGGGACGGAGGTTGGCTACACCTTC,CASRGGTEVGYTF
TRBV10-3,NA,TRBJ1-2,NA,TGTGCCATCAGTGAAAGTCCCGGGGATGGCTACACCTTC,CAISESPGDGYTF
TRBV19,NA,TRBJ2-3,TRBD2,TGTGCCAGTAGTATATGGGCTAGCGGGGGCACAGATACGCAGTATTTT,CASSIWASGGTDTQYF
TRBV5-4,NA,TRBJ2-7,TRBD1,TGTGCCAGCAGCACCGGGACAGGTTCCTACGAGCAGTACTTC,CASSTGTGSYEQYF
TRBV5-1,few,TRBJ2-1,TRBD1,TGCGCCAGCAGCCGGGACAGGGTCGCCAATGAGCAGTTCTTC,CASSRDRVANEQFF
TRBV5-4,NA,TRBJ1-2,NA,TGTGCCAGCAGCTTGGCCGCGGGGGGCGGCTACACCTTC,CASSLAAGGGYTF
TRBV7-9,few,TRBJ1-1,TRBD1,TGTGCCAGCACCTTCTATACAGGGGCCACTGAAGCTTTCTTT,CASTFYTGATEAFF
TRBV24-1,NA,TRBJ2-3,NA,TGTGCCACCAGTGATTTGGAGTGGGGCCAGGACATGAATACGCAGTATTTT,CATSDLEWGQDMNTQYF
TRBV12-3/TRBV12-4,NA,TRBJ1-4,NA,TGTGCCAGCAGTTTAGCCCCTGAGGAGAAACTGTTTTTT,CASSLAPEEKLFF
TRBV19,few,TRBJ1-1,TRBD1,TGTGCCAGTAGTAGACGGGACAGGGAGGGCACTGAAGCTTTCTTT,CASSRRDREGTEAFF
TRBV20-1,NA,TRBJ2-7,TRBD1,TGCAGTGCTGTCTCAGGGGGCGAGCAGTACTTC,CSAVSGGEQYF
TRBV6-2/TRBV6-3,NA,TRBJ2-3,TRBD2,TGTGCCAGCAGTTTGCAGCGGGGGGACACAGATACGCAGTATTTT,CASSLQRGDTDTQYF
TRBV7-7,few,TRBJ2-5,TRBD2,TGTGCTAGCAGCTTAGCGGGGGGGCCGGAGACCCAGTACTTC,CASSLAGGPETQYF
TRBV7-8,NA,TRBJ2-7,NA,TGTGCCAGCAGCTCGGGACTCACGGGGCAGTACTTC,CASSSGLTGQYF
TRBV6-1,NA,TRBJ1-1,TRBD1,TGTGCCAGCAGTGCCGTGGACAGGGGATCGGTCACTGAAGCTTTCTTT,CASSAVDRGSVTEAFF
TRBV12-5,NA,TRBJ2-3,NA,TGTGCTAGTGGTTTGGTACAAGGGGTTCTTAGCACAGATACGCAGTATTTT,CASGLVQGVLSTDTQYF